The 26 T cell receptor beta chains given below trace back to one sample, sequenced in a study of tumor-infiltrating lymphocytes in localized non-small cell lung cancer. The data were produced by immunoSEQ multiplex PCR, yet TCRdb's version contains in-frame clones alone and is incomplete. The table has about 12,000 clones, 70% to 90% seen once. The sample taken for sequencing was lung tumor tissue. The receptors shown here come from a human donor with non-small cell lung cancer.

This clone was detected only once. The chain couples TRBV10-2 to TRBJ2-7; 10 bases agree with TRBD2. Germline V gene lookup returns CDR1 WSHSY and CDR2 SAAADI. There are 15 residues in the CDR3. Trimming at V came to 6 bases and at J to 4 bases, leaving 9 bases not matched to a gene. In DNA form, the CDR3 reads TGCGCCAGCAGGGAGAACCCGGGACTAGCGTACGAGCAGTACTTC. This gives the protein CASRENPGLAYEQYF.

This chain links TRBV10-3 with TRBJ2-7; D may be TRBD2 (5 bases). The CDR3 loop spans 14 amino acids. CDR1 and CDR2 from the germline V gene are ENHRY and SYGVKD. V was trimmed by 4 bases and J by 0 bases, leaving 10 bases between them. In nucleotides, the CDR3 is TGTGCCATCAGTGGTAGAGGGAGCTCCTACGAGCAGTACTTC. Residues: CAISGRGSSYEQYF.

The V call is TRBV11-2, the J call TRBJ2-5; 7 nucleotides align to TRBD2. The V gene's germline CDR1 is SGHAT and CDR2 FQNNGV. After removal of 2 bases from V and 7 bases from J, the junction contained 7 bases not matched to a gene. The CDR3 sequence is 14 residues long. The CDR3 sequence is CASSLSWTGGTQYF. The CDR3 DNA reads as TGTGCCAGCAGCTTATCGTGGACGGGGGGGACCCAGTACTTC.

V and J are TRBV7-9 and TRBJ2-1; D uncertain. The CDR3 extends over 15 amino acids. Germline V gene data show CDR1 as SEHNR and CDR2 as FQNEAQ (reference sequence). The ends were cut back, 9 bases at V and 3 bases at J, with 18 bases in the middle. DNA of the CDR3: TGTGCCAGTGCGTCTTACCCCGGGTTCTACAATGAGCAGTTCTTC. This encodes CASASYPGFYNEQFF.

The chain links TRBV6-1 to TRBJ2-7; 8 bases map to TRBD2. The CDR3 runs 15 residues. The ends lost 6 bases at V and 3 bases at J; junction bases unmatched: 10. Germline CDR1 MNHNS, CDR2 SASEGT. Here the CDR3 reads CASSPTGGENYEQYF. The CDR3 nucleotides read TGTGCCAGCAGCCCCACGGGGGGGGAAAACTACGAGCAGTACTTC.

V usage is TRBV27 and J usage is TRBJ2-1, with TRBD1 matching over 8 bases. V was clipped by 4 bases and J by 2 bases; unmatched bases: 10. The CDR3 contains 17 residues. CDR1 MNHEY and CDR2 SMNVEV come from the germline V gene (reference sequence). The CDR3, as DNA: TGTGCCAGCAGTTCCCTCCTCCGGGACAGGCCCTACAATGAGCAGTTCTTC. It translates to CASSSLLRDRPYNEQFF.

CDR3 sequence reads: CASSRDRDSGELFF. CDR3 DNA: TGCGCCAGCAGCCGCGACAGGGACTCCGGGGAGCTGTTTTTT. J is TRBJ2-2 and V is TRBV4-1, with a weak D call TRBD1 (7 bases). The CDR3 consists of 14 residues. From germline, CDR1 is MGHRA and CDR2 YSYEKL. The germline V and J ends were trimmed by 4 bases and 6 bases, with 12 bases remaining between them.

V gene TRBV29-1 combines with J gene TRBJ1-2; tentatively, D is TRBD1 (6 bases). Germline loops: CDR1 SQVTM, CDR2 ANQGSEA. The CDR3 sequence is 14 residues long. The ends were cut back, 4 bases at V and 8 bases at J, with 20 bases in the middle. The CDR3 DNA is TGCAGCGTTGGATTCCGGAACAGGGATCAGGGCTACACCTTC. This encodes CSVGFRNRDQGYTF.

The rearrangement joins TRBV5-1 to TRBJ2-1; no firm D call. This CDR3 has 14 residues. Trimming cost V 4 bases and J 4 bases, with 12 bases left between them. Per the germline V gene, CDR1 is SGHRS and CDR2 is YFSETQ. CDR3 coding DNA: TGCGCCAGCAGCCCGCAGGCGGAATACAATGAGCAGTTCTTC. Protein product: CASSPQAEYNEQFF.

This chain joins TRBV5-1 and TRBJ2-7; 13 bases match TRBD2. CDR1 and CDR2 (germline): SGHRS, YFSETQ. The CDR3 is 16 residues long. V dropped 0 bases and J dropped 7; count of bases not matched to a gene: 7. CDR3 sequence reads: CASSLAGLAGVGEQYF. In nucleotides, the CDR3 is TGCGCCAGCAGCTTGGCCGGACTAGCGGGAGTGGGAGAGCAGTACTTC.

Only one count was recorded for this clone. CDR3: CAWNRQGLGNTEAFF. CDR3 coding DNA: TGTGCCTGGAATCGGCAGGGCTTGGGGAACACTGAAGCTTTCTTT. The V and J genes are TRBV30 and TRBJ1-1; D is possibly TRBD1 (5 bases). CDR1 and CDR2 from the germline V gene are GTSNPN and SVGIG (reference sequence). V lost 4 bases to trimming and J lost 1 base, with 16 bases between them. The CDR3 consists of 15 residues.

The genes are TRBV7-8 and TRBJ2-3; D remains ambiguous. This CDR3 has 14 amino acids. CDR1 and CDR2 from the germline V gene are SGHVS and FQNEAQ. Trimming stripped 1 base from V and 3 bases from J, with 8 bases between. The CDR3 DNA follows: TGTGCCAGCAGCTTAGGGTCTTGGACAGATACGCAGTATTTT. Protein sequence: CASSLGSWTDTQYF.

This chain connects TRBV5-8 to TRBJ2-2; 8 positions match TRBD1. CDR1 is SGHTS, CDR2 YDEGEE, per germline. The ends lost 5 bases at V and 4 bases at J; junction bases unmatched: 10. This CDR3 has 16 residues. CDR3 coding DNA: TGTGCCAGCAGGTCGGGGAGGACAGGGCGCACCGGGGAGCTGTTTTTT. Amino acids: CASRSGRTGRTGELFF.

This chain connects TRBV5-1 to TRBJ1-3, with D possibly TRBD1 on 5 matching bases. This CDR3 region has 16 residues. V lost 0 bases and J lost 0, with 10 bases in between. CDR1 SGHRS and CDR2 YFSETQ come from the germline V gene. The CDR3 nucleotides read TGCGCCAGCAGCTTGGGGGGGATAAACTCTGGAAACACCATATATTTT. Its translation is CASSLGGINSGNTIYF.

This chain links TRBV18 with TRBJ1-2; TRBD1 is a possible D gene (6 bases). The CDR3 spans 17 residues. The ends were cut back, 3 bases at V and 4 bases at J, with 21 bases in the middle. Germline CDR1 and CDR2: KGHSH and LQKENI. CDR3 loop: CASSPPRAAGVGYGYTF. The CDR3 DNA follows: TGTGCCAGCTCACCCCCCAGAGCGGCAGGGGTAGGCTATGGCTACACCTTC.

CDR3 coding DNA: TGTGCCTGGAGTGATACGACGAGGAACACTGAAGCTTTCTTT. Its protein is CAWSDTTRNTEAFF. This chain uses TRBV30 with TRBJ1-1; D unclear. This CDR3 comprises 14 residues. Germline V lookup: CDR1 GTSNPN, CDR2 SVGIG (reference sequence). V shed 1 base and J shed 1 base, with 10 bases lying between them.

The V call is TRBV7-2, the J call TRBJ1-5; a weak D match, TRBD1 (6 bases). The CDR3 runs 15 residues. V was trimmed by 5 bases and J by 4 bases, leaving 15 bases between them. Germline loops: CDR1 SGHTA, CDR2 FQGNSA. The CDR3 DNA is TGTGCCAGCAGCCTCAATCGTGGACAGAATCAGCCCCAGCATTTT. Translation: CASSLNRGQNQPQHF.

Written as DNA, the CDR3 is TGTGCCAGCAGTTTTAATCCAGACAGGCTAACCTACGAGCAGTACTTC. Translated: CASSFNPDRLTYEQYF. The genes are TRBV27 and TRBJ2-7; TRBD1 is a possible D gene (6 bases). The V end lost 3 bases, the J end lost 2 bases, and 17 bases lay between the germline ends. Germline V lookup: CDR1 MNHEY, CDR2 SMNVEV (reference sequence). The CDR3 has 16 residues.

This sequence joins TRBV13 and TRBJ1-2; 10 nucleotides agree with TRBD1. The CDR3 covers 14 residues. The germline V gene has CDR1 PRHDT and CDR2 FYEKMQ (reference sequence). Trimming took 4 bases from V and 7 from J; bases not matched to a gene: 6. The DNA of the CDR3 is TGTGCCAGCAGCTCAGACAGGGGGCTCGGTGGCTACACCTTC. This gives the protein CASSSDRGLGGYTF. The whole variable domain, filled in from reference TRBV13 and TRBJ1-2, reads AAGVIQSPRHLIKEKRETATLKCYPIPRHDTVYWYQQGPGQDPQFLISFYEKMQSDKGSIPDRFSAQQFSDYHSELNMSSLELGDSALYFCASSSDRGLGGYTFGSGTRLTVV.

This chain joins TRBV5-6 and TRBJ2-1; the D gene is possibly TRBD2 (5 bases). Germline loops: CDR1 SGHDT, CDR2 YYEEEE. There are 16 residues in the CDR3. Trimming left V 3 bases short and J 4 bases short, with 17 bases between. This CDR3 reads CASSSDYGNIYNEQFF. DNA of the CDR3: TGTGCCAGCAGCTCCGACTACGGGAATATATACAATGAGCAGTTCTTC.

The rearrangement uses TRBV6-1 and TRBJ2-2; TRBD1 matches at 9 bases. Germline V CDR1 and CDR2: MNHNS, SASEGT. This CDR3 is built from 18 residues. Germline trimming cut 4 bases from V and 4 bases from J; bases unmatched to any gene: 13. DNA of the CDR3: TGTGCCAGCAGTGTTACAGGGGGCTTAACAAGTGTCACCGGGGAGCTGTTTTTT. It yields the protein CASSVTGGLTSVTGELFF.

V is TRBV4-1 and J is TRBJ2-7; 11 nucleotides line up with TRBD1. This CDR3 has 17 amino acids. V was pared by 0 bases and J by 4 bases, with 8 bases of the junction left unmatched. Germline CDR1 is MGHRA and CDR2 is YSYEKL. The CDR3 region has the DNA TGCGCCAGCAGCCAAGAAGGACAGGGGGCTCTCGGTTACGAGCAGTACTTC. Protein product: CASSQEGQGALGYEQYF.

The rearrangement uses TRBV5-1 and TRBJ2-3; no clear D gene. The length of the CDR3 is 14 residues. V lost 0 bases and J 0 bases, leaving 5 bases between the germline ends. In germline, CDR1 is SGHRS, CDR2 YFSETQ. CDR3 nucleotide sequence: TGCGCCAGCAGCTTGGACAGTAGCACAGATACGCAGTATTTT. Its protein is CASSLDSSTDTQYF.

This clone was counted between two and nine times. This chain joins TRBV5-4 and TRBJ2-4; 12 positions agree with TRBD2. CDR3 length equals 16 residues. Germline V gene data show CDR1 as SGHNT and CDR2 as YYREEE (reference sequence). J gave up 7 bases and V 0 bases, and 5 bases lay outside the gene matches. This CDR3 reads CASSLVASGRANIQYF. The CDR3 DNA is TGTGCCAGCAGCTTGGTTGCTAGCGGGAGGGCGAACATTCAGTACTTC. The complete variable domain, with remaining parts taken from reference TRBV5-4 and TRBJ2-4, reads ETGVTQSPTHLIKTRGQQVTLRCSSQSGHNTVSWYQQALGQGPQFIFQYYREEENGRGNFPPRFSGLQFPNYSSELNVNALELDDSALYLCASSLVASGRANIQYFGAGTRLSVL.

This clone has just a few counts. The CDR3 region is CASSLGVSSYEQYF. The CDR3 nucleotides read TGTGCCAGCAGCTTAGGGGTCTCTTCCTACGAGCAGTACTTC. The chain recombines TRBV7-9 with TRBJ2-7, with D uncertain. Germline CDR1 SEHNR, CDR2 FQNEAQ (reference sequence). V was trimmed by 1 base and J by 1 base, leaving 8 bases between them. This CDR3 spans 14 amino acids. Drawing the rest from reference TRBV7-9 and TRBJ2-7, the complete variable domain is DTGVSQNPRHKITKRGQNVTFRCDPISEHNRLYWYRQTLGQGPEFLTYFQNEAQLEKSRLLSDRFSAERPKGSFSTLEIQRTEQGDSAMYLCASSLGVSSYEQYFGPGTRLTVT.

About this clone: This specimen includes other DNA sequences encoding the same CDR3. The V gene is TRBV11-1, the J gene TRBJ2-3; D unresolved. V was pared by 1 base and J by 2 bases, with 7 bases between. Per germline, CDR1 SGHAT and CDR2 FQDESV (reference sequence). CDR3 length: 14 residues. The CDR3 nucleotides read TGTGCCAGCAGCTTAGGAAGTTACACAGATACGCAGTATTTT. This codes for CASSLGSYTDTQYF.